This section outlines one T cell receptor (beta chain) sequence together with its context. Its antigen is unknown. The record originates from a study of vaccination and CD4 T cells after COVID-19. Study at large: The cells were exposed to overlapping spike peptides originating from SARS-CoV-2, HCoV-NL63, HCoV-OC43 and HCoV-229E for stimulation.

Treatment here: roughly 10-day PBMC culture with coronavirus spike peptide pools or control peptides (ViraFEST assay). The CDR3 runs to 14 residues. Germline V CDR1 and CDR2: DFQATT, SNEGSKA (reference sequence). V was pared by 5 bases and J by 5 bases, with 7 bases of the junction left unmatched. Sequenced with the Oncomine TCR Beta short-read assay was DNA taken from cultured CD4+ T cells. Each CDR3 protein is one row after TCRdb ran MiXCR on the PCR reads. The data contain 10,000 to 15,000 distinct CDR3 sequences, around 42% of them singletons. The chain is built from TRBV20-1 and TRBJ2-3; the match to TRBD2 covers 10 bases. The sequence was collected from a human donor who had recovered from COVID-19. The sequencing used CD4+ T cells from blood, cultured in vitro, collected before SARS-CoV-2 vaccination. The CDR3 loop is CSAVSGRAGDTQYF. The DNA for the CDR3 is TGCAGTGCTGTGAGCGGGAGGGCCGGAGATACGCAGTATTTT.